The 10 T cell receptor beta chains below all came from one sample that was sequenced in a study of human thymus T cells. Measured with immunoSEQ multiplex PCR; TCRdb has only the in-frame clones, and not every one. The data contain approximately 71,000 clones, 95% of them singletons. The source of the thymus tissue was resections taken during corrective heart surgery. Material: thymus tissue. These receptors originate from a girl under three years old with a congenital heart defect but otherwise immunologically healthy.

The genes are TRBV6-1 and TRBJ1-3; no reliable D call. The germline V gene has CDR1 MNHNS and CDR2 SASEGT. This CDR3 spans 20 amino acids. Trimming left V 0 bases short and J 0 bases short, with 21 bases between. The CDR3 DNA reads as TGTGCCAGCAGTGAAGCGGCCGGGCCCGGGGTCCGGGGCTCTGGAAACACCATATATTTT. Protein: CASSEAAGPGVRGSGNTIYF.

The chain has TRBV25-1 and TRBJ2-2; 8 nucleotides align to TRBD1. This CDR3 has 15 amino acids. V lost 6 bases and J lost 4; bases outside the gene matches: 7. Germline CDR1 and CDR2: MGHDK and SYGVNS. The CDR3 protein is CASSQRTGSTGELFF. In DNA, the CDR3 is TGTGCCAGCAGCCAAAGGACAGGGTCCACCGGGGAGCTGTTTTTT. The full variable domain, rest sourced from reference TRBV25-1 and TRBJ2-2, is EADIYQTPRYLVIGTGKKITLECSQTMGHDKMYWYQQDPGMELHLIHYSYGVNSTEKGDLSSESTVSRIRTEHFPLTLESARPSHTSQYLCASSQRTGSTGELFFGEGSRLTVL.

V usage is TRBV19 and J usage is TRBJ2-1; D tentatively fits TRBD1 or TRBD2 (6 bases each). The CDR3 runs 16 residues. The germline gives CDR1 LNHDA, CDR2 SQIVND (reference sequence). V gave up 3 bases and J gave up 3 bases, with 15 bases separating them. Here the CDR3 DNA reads TGTGCCAGTAGTATGAGTACAGGGACTTTCTACAATGAGCAGTTCTTC. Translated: CASSMSTGTFYNEQFF.

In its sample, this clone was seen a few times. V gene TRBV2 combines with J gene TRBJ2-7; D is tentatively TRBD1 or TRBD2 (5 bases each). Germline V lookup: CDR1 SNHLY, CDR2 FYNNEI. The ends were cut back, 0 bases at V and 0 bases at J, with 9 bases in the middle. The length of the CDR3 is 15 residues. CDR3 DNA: TGTGCCAGCAGTGAAGCCGGGACGGTCTCCTACGAGCAGTACTTC. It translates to CASSEAGTVSYEQYF. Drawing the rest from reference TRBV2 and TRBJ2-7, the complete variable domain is EPEVTQTPSHQVTQMGQEVILRCVPISNHLYFYWYRQILGQKVEFLVSFYNNEISEKSEIFDDQFSVERPDGSNFTLKIRSTKLEDSAMYFCASSEAGTVSYEQYFGPGTRLTVT.

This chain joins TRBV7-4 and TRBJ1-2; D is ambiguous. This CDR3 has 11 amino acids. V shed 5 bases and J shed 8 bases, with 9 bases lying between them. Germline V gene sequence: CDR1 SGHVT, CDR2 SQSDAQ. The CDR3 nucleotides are TGTGCCAGCAGCCCCCCGAGGGGCTACACCTTC. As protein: CASSPPRGYTF.

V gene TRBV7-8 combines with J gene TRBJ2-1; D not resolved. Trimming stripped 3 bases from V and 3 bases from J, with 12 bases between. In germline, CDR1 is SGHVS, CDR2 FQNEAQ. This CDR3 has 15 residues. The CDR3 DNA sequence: TGTGCCAGCAGCTTCAAGCAGGCGATCTACAATGAGCAGTTCTTC. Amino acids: CASSFKQAIYNEQFF.

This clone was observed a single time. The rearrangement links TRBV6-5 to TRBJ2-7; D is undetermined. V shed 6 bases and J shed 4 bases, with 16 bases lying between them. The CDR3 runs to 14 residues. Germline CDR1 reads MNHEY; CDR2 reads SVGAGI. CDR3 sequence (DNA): TGTGCCAGCAGACTTTCCAAGGGAAAATACGAGCAGTACTTC. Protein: CASRLSKGKYEQYF.

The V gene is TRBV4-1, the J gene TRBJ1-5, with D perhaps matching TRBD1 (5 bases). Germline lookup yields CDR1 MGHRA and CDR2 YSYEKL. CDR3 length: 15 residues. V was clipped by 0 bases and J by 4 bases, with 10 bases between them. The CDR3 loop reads CASSQERGSNQPQHF. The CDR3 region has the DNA TGCGCCAGCAGCCAAGAGAGGGGTTCAAATCAGCCCCAGCATTTT.

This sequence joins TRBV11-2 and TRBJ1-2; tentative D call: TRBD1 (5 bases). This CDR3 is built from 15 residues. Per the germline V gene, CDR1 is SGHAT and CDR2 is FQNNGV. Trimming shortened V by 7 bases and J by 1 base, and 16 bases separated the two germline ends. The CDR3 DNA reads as TGTGCCAGCACGTGGGACGGAAGCCGTAACTATGGCTACACCTTC. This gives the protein CASTWDGSRNYGYTF.

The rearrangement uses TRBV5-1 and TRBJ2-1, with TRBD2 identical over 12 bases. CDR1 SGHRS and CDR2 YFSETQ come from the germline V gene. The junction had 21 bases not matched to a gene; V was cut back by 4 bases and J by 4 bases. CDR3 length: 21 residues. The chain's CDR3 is CASSRYLLAGGPPHPYNEQFF. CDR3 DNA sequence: TGCGCCAGCAGCCGATACCTACTAGCGGGAGGACCCCCCCACCCTTACAATGAGCAGTTCTTC.